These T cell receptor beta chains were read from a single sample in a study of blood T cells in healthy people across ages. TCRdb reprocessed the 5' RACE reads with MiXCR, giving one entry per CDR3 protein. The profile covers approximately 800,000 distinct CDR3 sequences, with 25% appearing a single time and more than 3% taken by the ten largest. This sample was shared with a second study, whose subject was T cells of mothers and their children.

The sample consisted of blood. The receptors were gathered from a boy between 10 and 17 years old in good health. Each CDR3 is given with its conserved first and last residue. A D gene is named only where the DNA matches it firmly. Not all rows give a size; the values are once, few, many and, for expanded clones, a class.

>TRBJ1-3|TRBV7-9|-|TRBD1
TGTGCCAGCAGCTTATTAGGGACAGGGGCCGGAAACACCATATATTTT
CASSLLGTGAGNTIYF
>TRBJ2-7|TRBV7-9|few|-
TGTGCCAGCAGCGACCCCGGGTCCTTCTCCTACGAGCAGTACTTC
CASSDPGSFSYEQYF
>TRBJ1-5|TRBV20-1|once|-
TGCAGTTTCCGGGTCGGTAGCAATCAGCCCCAGCATTTT
CSFRVGSNQPQHF
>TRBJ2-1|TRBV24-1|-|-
TGTGCCGTTGCGGGACAGACGTACAATGAGCAGTTCTTC
CAVAGQTYNEQFF
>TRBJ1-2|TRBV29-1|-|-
TGCAGCGCTCAAACAGAGGAGGATGGCTACACCTTC
CSAQTEEDGYTF
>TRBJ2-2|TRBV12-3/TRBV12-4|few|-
TGTGCCAGCAGTTTGCGAGCGGCGGCGAACACCGGGGAGCTGTTTTTT
CASSLRAAANTGELFF
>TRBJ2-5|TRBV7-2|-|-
TGTGCCAGCAGCTCCGACGTGGCCCAGTACTTC
CASSSDVAQYF
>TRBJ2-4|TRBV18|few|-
TGTGCCAGCTCACAAGGGACGCCTAAAAACATTCAGTACTTC
CASSQGTPKNIQYF
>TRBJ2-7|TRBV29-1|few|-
TGCAGCGTTTTATCCAATTCGCTCCACGAGCAGTACTTC
CSVLSNSLHEQYF
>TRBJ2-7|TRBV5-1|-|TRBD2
TGCGCCAGCAGCTTGGTAACGGTAGCGGGGAACGAGCAGTACTTC
CASSLVTVAGNEQYF
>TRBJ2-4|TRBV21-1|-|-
TGTGCCAGCAGCAGAACAGGGGGCATCGCCAAAAACATTCAGTACTTC
CASSRTGGIAKNIQYF
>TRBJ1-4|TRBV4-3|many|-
TGCGCCAGCAGCCAAGAAGCGACTAATGAAAAACTGTTTTTT
CASSQEATNEKLFF
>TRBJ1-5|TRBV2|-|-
TGTGCCAGCAGGGTCAGGGCGGGCAATCAGCCCCAGCATTTT
CASRVRAGNQPQHF
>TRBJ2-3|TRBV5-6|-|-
TGTGCCAGCAGCTCCGGAACCACAGATACGCAGTATTTT
CASSSGTTDTQYF
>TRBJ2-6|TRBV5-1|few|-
TGCGCCAGCAGCGCCGACGGGTACTCTGGGGCCAACGTCCTGACTTTC
CASSADGYSGANVLTF
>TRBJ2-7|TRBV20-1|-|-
TGCAGTGCTCCACCGGGTCCTACGTTCGACGAGCAGTACTTC
CSAPPGPTFDEQYF
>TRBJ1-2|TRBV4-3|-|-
TGCGCCAGCAGCCAAGAATATGACTATGGCTACACCTTC
CASSQEYDYGYTF
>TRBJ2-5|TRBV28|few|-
TGTGCCAGCACCTCGGCAGGGAGAGAGACCCAGTACTTC
CASTSAGRETQYF
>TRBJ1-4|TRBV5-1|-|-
TGCGCCAGCAGCTTGACAGGGTTTGTGTCTAATGAAAAACTGTTTTTT
CASSLTGFVSNEKLFF
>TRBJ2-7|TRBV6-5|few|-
TGTGCCAGCAGTTACTCTAACGGGAGCTCCTACGAGCAGTACTTC
CASSYSNGSSYEQYF
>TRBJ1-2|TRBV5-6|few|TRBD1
TGTGCCAGCAGCATCGGACAGGGAGGAATCGACTATGGCTACACCTTC
CASSIGQGGIDYGYTF
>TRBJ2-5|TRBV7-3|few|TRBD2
TGTGCCAGCAGCTTATCAGGCGGGGGGAGGGAGACCCAGTACTTC
CASSLSGGGRETQYF
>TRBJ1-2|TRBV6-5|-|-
TGTGCCAGCAACCTAGACGGACGCAGAGATGGCTACACCTTC
CASNLDGRRDGYTF
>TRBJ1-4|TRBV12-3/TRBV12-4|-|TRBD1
TGTGCCAGTAGTCTCAAACAGGGGGCTAATGAAAAACTGTTTTTT
CASSLKQGANEKLFF
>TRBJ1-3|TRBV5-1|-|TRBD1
TGCGCCAGCAGTCGGGAGGGGGCGATGGCTGGAAACACCATATATTTT
CASSREGAMAGNTIYF
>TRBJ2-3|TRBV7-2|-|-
TGTGCCAGCAGCCCCATGTTTCGGGTCCCCCAAGGCACAGATACGCAGTATTTT
CASSPMFRVPQGTDTQYF
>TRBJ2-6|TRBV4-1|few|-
TGCGCCAGCAGCCACCTAGCCAGGGACTCTGGGGCCAACGTCCTGACTTTC
CASSHLARDSGANVLTF
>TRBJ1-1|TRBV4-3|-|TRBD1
TGCGCCAGCAGCCAACAGACAGGGGCGCTTGTGAACACTGAAGCTTTCTTT
CASSQQTGALVNTEAFF